This TCR beta chain was recorded in a study of shared clonotypes between healthy human individuals. Study-level information: A donor's plate count was three for CD4 naive and three for CD4 memory; CD8 naive had two and CD8 memory one.

This clone was seen once. In the original processing: Junction-only immunoSEQ sequences carried no quality scores, so filtering differed. Using immunoSEQ multiplex PCR, the repertoire was profiled, and TCRdb retains in-frame clones only, with some absent. V and J calls and clone size are those listed in that table; D and trimming were worked out from the DNA. The sample lists some 2,500,000 clones, approximately 93% occurring once. The V gene's germline CDR1 is MDHEN and CDR2 SYDVKM. V was cut by 2 bases and J by 3 bases, with 23 bases left in between. The CDR3 spans 19 residues. This sequence originates from a man aged 18 to 29 in good health. Some clones in this sample may be carry-over from other donors' samples. The sequenced sample consisted of naive CD4+ T cells from PBMCs. This sample's subset: CD45RA+ positively selected. This chain joins TRBV28 and TRBJ1-5, with a possible D match to TRBD1 (5 bases). The CDR3 DNA reads TGTGCCAGCAGTTTAATCTTTGGCGGGGGTCGGCTTTCCAATCAGCCCCAGCATTTT. Translating gives CASSLIFGGGRLSNQPQHF.